A selection of T cell receptor beta chains follows, all from one sample in a study of blood T cell repertoires in COVID-19. TCRdb keeps only in-frame clones here, not all; method: immunoSEQ multiplex PCR. The sample lists 300,000 to 500,000 clones; over 75% were seen once. Sequences were obtained from PBMCs or T cells enriched from blood (not recorded which). These receptors were collected from a woman aged 25 to 39 with acute COVID-19. Each CDR3 is given with its conserved first and last residue. A D gene is named only where the DNA matches it firmly. Clone size appears in some rows only: once, few, many, or a class for an expanded clone.

j_call clone_size v_call d_call cdr3_nt cdr3_aa
TRBJ2-1 NA TRBV11-2 TRBD1 TGTGCCAGCAGCCGAACAGGGGGCGGTGAGCAGTTCTTC CASSRTGGGEQFF
TRBJ1-6 NA TRBV9 NA TGTGCCAGCAGCCCCCGGGGTTCGAGTAATTCACCCCTCCACTTT CASSPRGSSNSPLHF
TRBJ1-5 once TRBV18 NA TGTGCCAGCTCATCGACAGGTGTTAATCAGCCCCAGCATTTT CASSSTGVNQPQHF
TRBJ1-2 NA TRBV5-5 TRBD1 TGTGCCAGCTTGACAAGGACAGGTTTGAACTATGGCTACACCTTC CASLTRTGLNYGYTF
TRBJ2-5 NA TRBV27 TRBD1 TGTGCCAGCAGTTTATACCGGACAGGGGATCAAGAGACCCAGTACTTC CASSLYRTGDQETQYF
TRBJ2-5 NA TRBV28 NA TGTGCCAGCAGCTTTGGACAGAAACTCCAAGAGACCCAGTACTTC CASSFGQKLQETQYF
TRBJ1-5 NA TRBV6-1 NA TGTGCCAGCAGTGAAGCGGAAGGGGACAATCAGCCCCAGCATTTT CASSEAEGDNQPQHF
TRBJ1-3 NA TRBV12-5 NA TGTGCTAGTGGTTTCTACAGGGATACGGGAAACACCATATATTTT CASGFYRDTGNTIYF
TRBJ1-1 NA TRBV30 NA TGTGCCTGGACCCAACAGGGAACTGAAGCTTTCTTT CAWTQQGTEAFF
TRBJ2-1 NA TRBV29-1 NA TGCAGCGTTGGGAAGGGGCTCGGGTACAATGAGCAGTTCTTC CSVGKGLGYNEQFF
TRBJ1-1 NA TRBV5-1 NA TGCGCCAGCAGCTTTAGGCAGGGTAAGGGGAACACTGAAGCTTTCTTT CASSFRQGKGNTEAFF
TRBJ1-1 few TRBV18 NA TGTGCCAGCTCACCTGTAGCGAACACTGAAGCTTTCTTT CASSPVANTEAFF
TRBJ2-7 NA TRBV30 TRBD1 TGTGCCTGGAAGCAGGGGGCCTACGAGCAGTACTTC CAWKQGAYEQYF
TRBJ1-6 NA TRBV3-1/TRBV3-2 NA TGTGCCAGCAGCCTGACAAATTATAATTCACCCCTCCACTTT CASSLTNYNSPLHF
TRBJ1-3 NA TRBV30 NA TGTGCCTGGATGGCGGGCTCTGGAAACACCATATATTTT CAWMAGSGNTIYF
TRBJ2-4 NA TRBV7-3 NA TGTGCCAGCAGCCCCTCGACAGGAGACATTCAGTACTTC CASSPSTGDIQYF
TRBJ2-2 once TRBV10-1 TRBD1 TGCGCCAGCAGTGAGCGACAGGGGACCGGGGAGCTGTTTTTT CASSERQGTGELFF
TRBJ1-5 NA TRBV10-3 TRBD1 TGTGCCATCAGTGCAGGGGGCAACAATCAGCCCCAGCATTTT CAISAGGNNQPQHF
TRBJ2-7 NA TRBV27 NA TGTGCCAGCAGTCCCTACAGGGCCACCCCCAACTCGCAGTACTTC CASSPYRATPNSQYF
TRBJ2-3 NA TRBV7-3 TRBD1 TGTGCCAGCAGCCGGGACAGTCCGCCAGATACGCAGTATTTT CASSRDSPPDTQYF
TRBJ1-3 NA TRBV9 TRBD1 TGTGCCAGCAGCGCCACAGGGGGAGCTGGAAACACCATATATTTT CASSATGGAGNTIYF
TRBJ2-5 NA TRBV10-3 TRBD1 TGTGCCATCAGTCCGGGACAGGGGAGAGAGACCCAGTACTTC CAISPGQGRETQYF
TRBJ2-7 NA TRBV7-9 NA TGTGCCAGCCAAGAGCAGGGCCACCACGAGCAGTACTTC CASQEQGHHEQYF
TRBJ1-1 few TRBV30 NA TGTGCCTGGAGGCGAAAGACACAAAACTTTGAAGCTTTCTTT CAWRRKTQNFEAFF
TRBJ1-2 NA TRBV5-1 TRBD1 TGCGCCAGCAGCAAGGGACAGGGATATGGCTACACCTTC CASSKGQGYGYTF
TRBJ1-3 NA TRBV30 NA TGTGCCTGGAGTCCGACAGTCTCTGGAAACACCATATATTTT CAWSPTVSGNTIYF
TRBJ2-5 once TRBV5-6 TRBD2 TGTGCCAGCAGCTTGGTGGAGGGAGCGGGGGGGCGAAAGACCCAGTACTTC CASSLVEGAGGRKTQYF
TRBJ2-5 few TRBV7-9 NA TGTGCCAGCAGCCCCGCCGGGTTGGGGGGCCAGTACTTC CASSPAGLGGQYF
TRBJ1-4 NA TRBV2 NA TGTGCCAGCAAACAGGGTGGAAGGCGTGAAAAACTGTTTTTT CASKQGGRREKLFF
TRBJ2-7 NA TRBV19 TRBD2 TGTGCCAGTAGTATAGCTAGCGGGGGGTCCTACGAGCAGTACTTC CASSIASGGSYEQYF
TRBJ2-7 NA TRBV4-1 TRBD1 TGCGCCAGCAGCCAGGGACAGGACTACGAGCAGTACTTC CASSQGQDYEQYF
TRBJ1-4 NA TRBV4-3 NA TGCGCCAGCAGCCTACGACTGAGTGAAAATGAAAAACTGTTTTTT CASSLRLSENEKLFF
TRBJ1-2 NA TRBV30 TRBD1 TGTGCCTGGAGTAGAGGGGACAGGGACTATGGCTACACCTTC CAWSRGDRDYGYTF
TRBJ1-1 NA TRBV6-2/TRBV6-3 TRBD1 TGTGCCAGCAGTTACGGACAGGCTAACACTGAAGCTTTCTTT CASSYGQANTEAFF
TRBJ2-7 NA TRBV21-1 NA TGTGCCAGCAGCGACCCTCGACAGACAACCTACGAGCAGTACTTC CASSDPRQTTYEQYF
TRBJ1-5 NA TRBV10-3 NA TGTGCCATCAGTGATGTTTCGGGGGGCAGGAGTCAGCCCCAGCATTTT CAISDVSGGRSQPQHF
TRBJ1-6 NA TRBV30 NA TGTGCCTGGAGTTTCCTGCGAGGGGGGGCGCAGAATTCACCCCTCCACTTT CAWSFLRGGAQNSPLHF
TRBJ2-7 once TRBV7-9 NA TGTGCCAGCAGCACCCCGGGAGAGCAGTACTTC CASSTPGEQYF
TRBJ1-1 NA TRBV5-1 NA TGCGCCAGCCTCCCCGGGATGACCCTGAACACTGAAGCTTTCTTT CASLPGMTLNTEAFF
TRBJ1-2 NA TRBV5-1 NA TGCGCCAGCAGCTTGCGCAGGGTAGCGGACTATGGCTACACCTTC CASSLRRVADYGYTF
TRBJ2-1 NA TRBV20-1 NA TGCAGTGCTAGTTCGGCGGGGACGCTGGGCAATGAGCAGTTCTTC CSASSAGTLGNEQFF
TRBJ1-5 NA TRBV7-9 TRBD1 TGTGCCAGCAGCTTAGACAGGGGTCCCACATCCACCAATCAGCCCCAGCATTTT CASSLDRGPTSTNQPQHF
TRBJ1-3 NA TRBV14 NA TGTGCCAGCAGCCTGGGACTGAACTCTGGAAACACCATATATTTT CASSLGLNSGNTIYF
TRBJ1-5 NA TRBV6-1 TRBD1 TGTGCCAGCAGTGAGTTGGGACAGGGGGGCCCCCAGCATTTT CASSELGQGGPQHF
TRBJ1-1 NA TRBV2 TRBD1 TGTGCCAGCAAGGGAATAGGACAGGAGTCAGTCACTGAAGCTTTCTTT CASKGIGQESVTEAFF
TRBJ2-3 NA TRBV5-1 NA TGCGCCAGCAGCGTGGATAACACAGATACGCAGTATTTT CASSVDNTDTQYF
TRBJ2-3 NA TRBV6-2/TRBV6-3 NA TGTGCCAGCAGCCGGGCTGGGGGCAGGGCGTTCGCAGATACGCAGTATTTT CASSRAGGRAFADTQYF
TRBJ1-5 once TRBV19 NA TGTGCCAGTAACTACGGCTATAGCAATCAGCCCCAGCATTTT CASNYGYSNQPQHF